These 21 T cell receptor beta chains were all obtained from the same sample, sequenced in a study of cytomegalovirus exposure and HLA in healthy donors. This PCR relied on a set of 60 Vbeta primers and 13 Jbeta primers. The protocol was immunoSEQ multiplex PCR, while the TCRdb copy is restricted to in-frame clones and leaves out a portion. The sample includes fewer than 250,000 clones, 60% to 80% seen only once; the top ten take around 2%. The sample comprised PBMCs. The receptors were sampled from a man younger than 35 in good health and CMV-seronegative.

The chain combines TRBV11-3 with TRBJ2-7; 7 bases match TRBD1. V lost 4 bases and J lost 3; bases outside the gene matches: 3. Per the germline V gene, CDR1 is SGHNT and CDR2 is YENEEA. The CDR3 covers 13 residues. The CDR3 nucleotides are TGTGCCAGCAGCTCCAGGGACAGCTACGAGCAGTACTTC. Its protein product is CASSSRDSYEQYF. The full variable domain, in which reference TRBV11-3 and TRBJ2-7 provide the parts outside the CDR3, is EAGVVQSPRYKIIEKKQPVAFWCNPISGHNTLYWYLQNLGQGPELLIRYENEEAVDDSQLPKDRFSAERLKGVDSTLKIQPAELGDSAVYLCASSSRDSYEQYFGPGTRLTVT.

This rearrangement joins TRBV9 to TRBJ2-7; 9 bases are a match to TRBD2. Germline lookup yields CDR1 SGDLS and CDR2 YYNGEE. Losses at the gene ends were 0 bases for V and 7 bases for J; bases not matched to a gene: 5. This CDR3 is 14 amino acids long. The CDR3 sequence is CASSVGGRAGEQYF. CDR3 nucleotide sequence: TGTGCCAGCAGCGTAGGCGGGAGGGCGGGGGAGCAGTACTTC.

The DNA of the CDR3 is TGTGCCAGCACCCTTGCAGGGTCCGGCACCTACGAGCAGTACTTC. It specifies CASTLAGSGTYEQYF. V usage is TRBV27 and J usage is TRBJ2-7, with D perhaps matching TRBD1 (5 bases). The germline gives CDR1 MNHEY, CDR2 SMNVEV (reference sequence). The CDR3 is 15 residues long. Trimming shortened V by 7 bases and J by 2 bases, and 18 bases separated the two germline ends.

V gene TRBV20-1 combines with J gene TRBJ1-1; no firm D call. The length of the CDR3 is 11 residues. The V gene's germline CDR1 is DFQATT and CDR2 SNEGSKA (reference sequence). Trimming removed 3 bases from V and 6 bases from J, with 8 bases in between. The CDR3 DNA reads TGCAGTGCTAGCCCTCTTTCTGAAGCTTTCTTT. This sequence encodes CSASPLSEAFF.

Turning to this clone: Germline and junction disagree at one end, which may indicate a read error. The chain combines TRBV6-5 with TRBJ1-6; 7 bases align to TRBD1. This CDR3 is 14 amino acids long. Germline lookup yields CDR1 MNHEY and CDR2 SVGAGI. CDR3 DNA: TGTGCCAGCGGTTACTCGGACAGGAATTCACCCCTCCACTTT. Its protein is CASGYSDRNSPLHF.

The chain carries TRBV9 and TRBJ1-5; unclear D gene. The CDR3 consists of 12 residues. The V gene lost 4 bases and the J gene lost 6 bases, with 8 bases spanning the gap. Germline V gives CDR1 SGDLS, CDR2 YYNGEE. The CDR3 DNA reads TGTGCCAGCAGCACTGGGAGTCAGCCCCAGCATTTT. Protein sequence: CASSTGSQPQHF.

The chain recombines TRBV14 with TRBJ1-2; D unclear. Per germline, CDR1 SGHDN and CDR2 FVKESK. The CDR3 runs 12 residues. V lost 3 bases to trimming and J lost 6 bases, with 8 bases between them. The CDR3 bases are TGTGCCAGCAGCCATACAGCGGATGGCTACACCTTC. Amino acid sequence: CASSHTADGYTF.

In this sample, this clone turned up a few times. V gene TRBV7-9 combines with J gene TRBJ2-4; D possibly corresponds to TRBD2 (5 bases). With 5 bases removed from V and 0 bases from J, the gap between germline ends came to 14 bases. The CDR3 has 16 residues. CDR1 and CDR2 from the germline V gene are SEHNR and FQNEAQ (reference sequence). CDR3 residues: CASSPRGAAAKNIQYF. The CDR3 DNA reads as TGTGCCAGCAGCCCTCGGGGAGCCGCAGCCAAAAACATTCAGTACTTC.

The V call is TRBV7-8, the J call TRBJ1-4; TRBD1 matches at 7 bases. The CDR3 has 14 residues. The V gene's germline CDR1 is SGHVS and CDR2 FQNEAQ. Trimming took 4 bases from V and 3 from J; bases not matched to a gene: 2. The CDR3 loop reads CASSSGQPNEKLFF. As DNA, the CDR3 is TGTGCCAGCAGCTCGGGACAGCCTAATGAAAAACTGTTTTTT.

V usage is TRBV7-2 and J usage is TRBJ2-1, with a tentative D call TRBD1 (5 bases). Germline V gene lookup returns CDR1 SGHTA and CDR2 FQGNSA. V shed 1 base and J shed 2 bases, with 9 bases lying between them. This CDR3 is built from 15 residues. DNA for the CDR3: TGTGCCAGCAGCTTAGGCCAGGGAACCTACAATGAGCAGTTCTTC. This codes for CASSLGQGTYNEQFF.

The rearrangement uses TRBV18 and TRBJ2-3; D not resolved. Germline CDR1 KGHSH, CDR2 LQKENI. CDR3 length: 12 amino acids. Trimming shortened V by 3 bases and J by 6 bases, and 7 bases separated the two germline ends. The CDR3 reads CASSPGRDTQYF. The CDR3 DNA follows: TGTGCCAGCTCACCCGGTCGGGATACGCAGTATTTT.

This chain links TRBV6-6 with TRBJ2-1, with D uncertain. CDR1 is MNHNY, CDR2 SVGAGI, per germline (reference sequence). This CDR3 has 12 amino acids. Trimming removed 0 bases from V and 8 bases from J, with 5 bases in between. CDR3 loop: CASSYSPDEQFF. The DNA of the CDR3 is TGTGCCAGCAGTTACTCTCCCGATGAGCAGTTCTTC.

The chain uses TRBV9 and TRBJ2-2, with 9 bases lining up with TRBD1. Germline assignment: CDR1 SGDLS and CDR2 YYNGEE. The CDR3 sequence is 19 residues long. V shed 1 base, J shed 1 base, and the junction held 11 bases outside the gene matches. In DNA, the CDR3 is TGTGCCAGCAGCGTACAGGCTACGACAGGGGGGAGGAACACCGGGGAGCTGTTTTTT. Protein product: CASSVQATTGGRNTGELFF.

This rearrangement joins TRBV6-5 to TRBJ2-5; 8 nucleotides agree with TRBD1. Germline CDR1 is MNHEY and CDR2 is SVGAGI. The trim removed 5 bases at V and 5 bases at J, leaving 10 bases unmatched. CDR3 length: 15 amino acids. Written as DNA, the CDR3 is TGTGCCAGCAGTACCCCGGGGACAGGCCGGGAGACCCAGTACTTC. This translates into CASSTPGTGRETQYF.

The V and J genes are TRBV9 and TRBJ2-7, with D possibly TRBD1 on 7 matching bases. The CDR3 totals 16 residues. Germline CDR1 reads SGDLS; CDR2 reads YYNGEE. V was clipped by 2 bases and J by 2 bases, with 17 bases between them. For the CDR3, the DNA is TGTGCCAGCAGCGTGGCGCGGGGCAGGGGGACCTACGAGCAGTACTTC. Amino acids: CASSVARGRGTYEQYF.

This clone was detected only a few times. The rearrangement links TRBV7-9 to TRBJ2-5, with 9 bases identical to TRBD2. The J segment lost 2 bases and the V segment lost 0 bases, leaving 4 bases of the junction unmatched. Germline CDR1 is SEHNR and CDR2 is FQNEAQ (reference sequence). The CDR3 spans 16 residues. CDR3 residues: CASSLAASGIQETQYF. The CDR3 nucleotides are TGTGCCAGCAGCTTAGCAGCTAGCGGGATTCAAGAGACCCAGTACTTC.

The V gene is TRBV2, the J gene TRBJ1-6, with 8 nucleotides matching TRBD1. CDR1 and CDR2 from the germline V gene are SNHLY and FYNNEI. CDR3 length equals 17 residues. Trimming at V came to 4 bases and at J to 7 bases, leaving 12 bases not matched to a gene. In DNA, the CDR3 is TGTGCCAGCAGTGCGGGGGACCCGACAGGGGAGAATTCACCCCTCCACTTT. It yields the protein CASSAGDPTGENSPLHF.

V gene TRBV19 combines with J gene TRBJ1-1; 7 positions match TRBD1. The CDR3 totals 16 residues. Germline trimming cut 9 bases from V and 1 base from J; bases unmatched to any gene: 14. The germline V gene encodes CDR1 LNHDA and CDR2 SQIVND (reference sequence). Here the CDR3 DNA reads TGTGCCAGCTCGCCCACAGGGGCATTTTCGAACACTGAAGCTTTCTTT. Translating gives CASSPTGAFSNTEAFF.

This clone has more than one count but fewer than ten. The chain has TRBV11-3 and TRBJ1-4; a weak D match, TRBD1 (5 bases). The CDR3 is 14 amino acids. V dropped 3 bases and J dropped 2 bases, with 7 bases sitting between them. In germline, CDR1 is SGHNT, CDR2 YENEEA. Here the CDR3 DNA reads TGTGCCAGCAGCTTGGAGGGGACTAATGAAAAACTGTTTTTT. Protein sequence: CASSLEGTNEKLFF.

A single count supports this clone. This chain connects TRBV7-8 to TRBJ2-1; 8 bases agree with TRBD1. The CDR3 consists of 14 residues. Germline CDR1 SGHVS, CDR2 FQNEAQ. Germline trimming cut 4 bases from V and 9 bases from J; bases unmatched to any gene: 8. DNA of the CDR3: TGTGCCAGCAGCTCGGACAGGGTTAAGGGTGAGCAGTTCTTC. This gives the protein CASSSDRVKGEQFF.

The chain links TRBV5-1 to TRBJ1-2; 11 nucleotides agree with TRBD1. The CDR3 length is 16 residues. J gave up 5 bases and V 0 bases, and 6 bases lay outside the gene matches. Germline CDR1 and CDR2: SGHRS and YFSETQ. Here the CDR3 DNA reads TGCGCCAGCAGCTTGGCCGGGACAGGGGGTGATTATGGCTACACCTTC. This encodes CASSLAGTGGDYGYTF. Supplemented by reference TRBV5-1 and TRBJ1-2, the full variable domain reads KAGVTQTPRYLIKTRGQQVTLSCSPISGHRSVSWYQQTPGQGLQFLFEYFSETQRNKGNFPGRFSGRQFSNSRSEMNVSTLELGDSALYLCASSLAGTGGDYGYTFGSGTRLTVV.